A single sample gave rise to the 11 T cell receptor beta chains below, sequenced in a study of blood T cell repertoires in COVID-19. TCRdb's table, derived via immunoSEQ multiplex PCR, lists solely in-frame clones and lacks some. This table has approximately 300,000 clones, more than 80% appearing once. Sequencing input: peripheral blood. These receptors came from a woman in her forties with acute or convalescent COVID-19.

This chain links TRBV27 with TRBJ1-4; 7 bases match TRBD1. Germline V gives CDR1 MNHEY, CDR2 SMNVEV (reference sequence). The CDR3 spans 14 residues. The trim removed 4 bases at V and 8 bases at J, leaving 7 bases unmatched. The CDR3 protein is CASSSGGQAEKLFF. CDR3 sequence (DNA): TGTGCCAGCAGTTCCGGAGGACAGGCGGAAAAACTGTTTTTT.

A few counts support this clone. The genes are TRBV3-1 (or the pseudogene TRBV3-2) and TRBJ2-3; TRBD2 matches 9 bases. The CDR3 is made up of 14 amino acids. Germline V CDR1 and CDR2: LGHDT, YNNKEL (reference sequence). The ends lost 4 bases at V and 2 bases at J; junction bases unmatched: 1. CDR3 residues: CASSPSGATDTQYF. DNA for the CDR3: TGTGCCAGCAGCCCTAGCGGGGCCACAGATACGCAGTATTTT.

The chain recombines TRBV7-9 with TRBJ1-4; D gene uncertain. The germline gives CDR1 SEHNR, CDR2 FQNEAQ (reference sequence). This CDR3 has 14 residues. Trimming took 1 base from V and 6 from J, leaving 9 bases between them. CDR3 sequence reads: CASSLDGPHEKLFF. The CDR3 DNA follows: TGTGCCAGCAGCTTAGATGGGCCTCATGAAAAACTGTTTTTT.

The V and J genes are TRBV19 and TRBJ1-2, with 9 bases aligning to TRBD1. This CDR3 region has 14 residues. Germline-derived CDR1 and CDR2 are LNHDA and SQIVND (reference sequence). V shed 8 bases, J shed 5 bases, and the junction held 9 bases outside the gene matches. For the CDR3, the DNA is TGTGCCAGTCTCCCGACAGGGGGTCGGTATGGCTACACCTTC. It codes for CASLPTGGRYGYTF.

The V and J genes are TRBV4-2 and TRBJ1-3; 7 bases align to TRBD1. CDR1 and CDR2 from the germline V gene are LGHNA and YNFKEQ. The CDR3 loop spans 16 amino acids. The J segment lost 7 bases and the V segment lost 3 bases, leaving 12 bases of the junction unmatched. The CDR3: CASSHYRDRELNTIYF. CDR3 nucleotides: TGTGCCAGCAGCCATTACCGGGACAGAGAGCTTAACACCATATATTTT.

The chain employs TRBV19 and TRBJ1-1; D ambiguous. The germline gives CDR1 LNHDA, CDR2 SQIVND (reference sequence). The CDR3 sequence is 14 residues long. V lost 5 bases and J 2 bases, leaving 12 bases between the germline ends. The CDR3 nucleotides read TGTGCCAGTAGTCTCGTATCAGTAAACACTGAAGCTTTCTTT. Translating gives CASSLVSVNTEAFF.

V and J are TRBV5-1 and TRBJ1-1; TRBD1 matches 7 bases. Germline trimming cut 4 bases from V and 1 base from J; bases unmatched to any gene: 7. This CDR3 contains 15 residues. Per germline, CDR1 SGHRS and CDR2 YFSETQ. CDR3 DNA: TGCGCCAGCAGCGGGGGTACAGGGGCGAACACTGAAGCTTTCTTT. It is translated as CASSGGTGANTEAFF.

The genes are TRBV2 and TRBJ1-5; D not resolved. V was clipped by 2 bases and J by 5 bases, with 10 bases between them. CDR1 and CDR2 from the germline V gene are SNHLY and FYNNEI. The CDR3 covers 14 residues. The CDR3 protein is CASSERDIYQPQHF. The DNA of the CDR3 is TGTGCCAGCAGTGAACGCGACATTTATCAGCCCCAGCATTTT.

The chain has TRBV7-3 and TRBJ1-6, with 8 bases lining up with TRBD1. V lost 4 bases to trimming and J lost 10 bases; unmatched junction nucleotides: 6. Per germline, CDR1 SGHTA and CDR2 FQGTGA. This CDR3 spans 14 amino acids. The CDR3 nucleotides read TGTGCCAGCAGCTCCGGACAGGGAGGCTCACCCCTCCACTTT. Translated: CASSSGQGGSPLHF.

The rearrangement links TRBV25-1 to TRBJ1-2, with TRBD1 identical over 7 bases. CDR1 MGHDK and CDR2 SYGVNS come from the germline V gene. V trimming: 6 bases; J trimming: 5 bases; junction bases outside the gene matches: 12. The CDR3 covers 15 residues. CDR3 loop: CASSPPEAGGYGYTF. CDR3 nucleotide sequence: TGTGCCAGCAGCCCCCCCGAGGCAGGGGGTTATGGCTACACCTTC.

The chain links TRBV29-1 to TRBJ1-3; 8 bases agree with TRBD1. The V and J ends lost 8 bases and 6 bases, in that order; junction bases with no gene match: 9. In germline, CDR1 is SQVTM, CDR2 ANQGSEA. CDR3 length: 13 amino acids. The CDR3 DNA reads TGCAGCTGTACAGGGGGGTTTGAAAACACCATATATTTT. Its protein product is CSCTGGFENTIYF.